The 21 T cell receptor beta chains in this list originate from one sample, sequenced in a study of T-cell reconstitution after alpha-beta-depleted transplantation in children. Researchers prepared the TCRbeta library using unique molecular identifiers, the study reports. TCRdb redid the calling of the PCR reads with MiXCR, one entry per CDR3 protein. The sample consists of approximately 500,000 distinct CDR3 sequences, over 9.5% of them appearing once. The sample was PBMCs, taken before TCRalphabeta/CD19-depleted stem cell transplant. The receptors shown here come from a child aged 2-15 years with inherited bone marrow failure, due to receive a stem cell transplant.

This clonotype has ten or more counts. This chain uses TRBV6-1 with TRBJ2-3; 7 bases match TRBD2. Germline V CDR1 and CDR2: MNHNS, SASEGT. After removal of 3 bases from V and 1 base from J, the junction contained 1 base not matched to a gene. This CDR3 region has 14 residues. CDR3 region: CASSDLAGTDTQYF. Here the CDR3 DNA reads TGTGCCAGCAGTGACCTAGCGGGCACAGATACGCAGTATTTT.

This clonotype has a handful of counts. The V call is TRBV2, the J call TRBJ2-3; D is perhaps TRBD2 (5 bases). V was clipped by 3 bases and J by 0 bases, with 10 bases between them. The CDR3 covers 15 residues. Looked up from germline, CDR1 is SNHLY and CDR2 is FYNNEI. The DNA of the CDR3 is TGTGCCAGCAGTGAGGGTAGCGTCAGCACAGATACGCAGTATTTT. It encodes CASSEGSVSTDTQYF.

This clonotype occurred a few times. The rearrangement joins TRBV24-1 to TRBJ1-1; 7 bases line up with TRBD1. The germline V gene encodes CDR1 KGHDR and CDR2 SFDVKD. The CDR3 has 17 residues. Unmatched junction bases numbered 14, after V lost 3 bases and J lost 5 bases. The CDR3 DNA sequence: TGTGCCACCAGTGATGGGTCCCGACAGGGATCGAAGACTGAAGCTTTCTTT. It yields the protein CATSDGSRQGSKTEAFF.

Only a few counts were recorded for this clonotype. This chain connects TRBV6-5 to TRBJ1-4; perhaps TRBD1 as D (5 bases). Between the trimmed V and J ends, which lost 4 bases and 0 bases, there was a span of 9 bases. Looked up from germline, CDR1 is MNHEY and CDR2 is SVGAGI. CDR3 length equals 15 residues. The CDR3: CASSLLGATNEKLFF. Here the CDR3 DNA reads TGTGCCAGCAGTTTATTGGGGGCAACTAATGAAAAACTGTTTTTT.

This clonotype was recorded many times. The V call is TRBV27, the J call TRBJ2-1; D remains ambiguous. V was pared by 1 base and J by 0 bases, with 7 bases between. This CDR3 is 15 amino acids long. CDR1 is MNHEY and CDR2 is SMNVEV in the germline V gene (reference sequence). Here the CDR3 DNA reads TGTGCCAGCAGTTTATACCCCTTCTCCTACAATGAGCAGTTCTTC. This translates into CASSLYPFSYNEQFF.

The table lists this clonotype with many counts. V and J are TRBV6-5 and TRBJ2-2; maybe TRBD1 (5 bases). CDR1 is MNHEY, CDR2 SVGAGI, per germline. The CDR3 covers 17 residues. The ends were cut back, 0 bases at V and 0 bases at J, with 11 bases in the middle. As DNA, the CDR3 is TGTGCCAGCAGTTACTCGAGCTGGGGCGCGAACACCGGGGAGCTGTTTTTT. It encodes CASSYSSWGANTGELFF.

This clonotype was seen only a few times. The chain employs TRBV7-9 and TRBJ2-7; D is ambiguous. The germline gives CDR1 SEHNR, CDR2 FQNEAQ (reference sequence). The CDR3 is 14 residues long. Trimming cost V 5 bases and J 6 bases, with 17 bases left between them. CDR3: CASSHGPLVSEQYF. Here the CDR3 DNA reads TGTGCCAGCAGCCACGGCCCCTTGGTCTCCGAGCAGTACTTC. Together with reference TRBV7-9 and TRBJ2-7, the CDR3 gives the full variable domain: DTGVSQNPRHKITKRGQNVTFRCDPISEHNRLYWYRQTLGQGPEFLTYFQNEAQLEKSRLLSDRFSAERPKGSFSTLEIQRTEQGDSAMYLCASSHGPLVSEQYFGPGTRLTVT.

The J gene is TRBJ2-3, the V gene TRBV11-2; tentative D call: TRBD2 (5 bases). V was trimmed by 5 bases and J by 1 base, leaving 10 bases between them. CDR1 is SGHAT, CDR2 FQNNGV, per germline. This CDR3 comprises 14 residues. The CDR3 sequence: CASSRTGRTDTQYF. The CDR3 DNA follows: TGTGCCAGCAGCCGGACTGGCCGCACAGATACGCAGTATTTT.

The J gene is TRBJ2-5, the V gene TRBV15; 8 nucleotides line up with TRBD2. Germline loops: CDR1 LNHNV, CDR2 YYDKDF (reference sequence). This CDR3 contains 17 residues. With V trimmed by 2 bases and J by 2 bases, 10 bases remained unmatched. CDR3 region: CATSRLEAGGRQETQYF. Written as DNA, the CDR3 is TGTGCCACCAGCAGATTGGAGGCGGGAGGTCGACAAGAGACCCAGTACTTC.

V is TRBV5-4 and J is TRBJ2-3, with a tentative D call TRBD2 (6 bases). CDR3 length equals 16 residues. Trimming stripped 4 bases from V and 4 bases from J, with 19 bases between. CDR1 and CDR2 (germline): SGHNT, YYREEE (reference sequence). The CDR3 nucleotides are TGTGCCAGCAGCCCGAGGGACTCCTTAATGTCAGATACGCAGTATTTT. Translating it yields CASSPRDSLMSDTQYF.

This clonotype has a count of ten or more. This chain uses TRBV28 with TRBJ2-1; 10 bases map to TRBD2. After removal of 5 bases from V and 6 bases from J, the junction contained 16 bases not matched to a gene. The CDR3 extends over 18 amino acids. In germline, CDR1 is MDHEN, CDR2 SYDVKM. CDR3 sequence reads: CASSPSNGAGGLGNEQFF. CDR3 sequence (DNA): TGTGCCAGCAGTCCGTCGAATGGAGCGGGAGGGTTAGGCAATGAGCAGTTCTTC.

This clonotype was observed many times. This chain joins TRBV27 and TRBJ2-1, with 9 bases lining up with TRBD2. CDR3 length: 14 residues. V shed 2 bases, J shed 12 bases, and the junction held 8 bases outside the gene matches. In germline, CDR1 is MNHEY, CDR2 SMNVEV (reference sequence). The CDR3 coding sequence is TGTGCCAGCAGTTTAGCGGGAGGGCCCCCAACGCAGTTCTTC. Amino acid sequence: CASSLAGGPPTQFF.

Remarks on this clonotype: Since a much larger clone is just one base distant, this may be a read error. The chain employs TRBV5-1 and TRBJ2-4; a possible D gene is TRBD1 (5 bases). There are 14 residues in the CDR3. Per germline, CDR1 SGHRS and CDR2 YFSETQ. In DNA, the CDR3 is TGCGCCAGCAGCCCGGGTGGGGCCAAAAACATTCAGTCCTTC. Translating gives CASSPGGAKNIQSF.

This clonotype was detected many times. V and J are TRBV20-1 and TRBJ2-5; D gene uncertain. This CDR3 is 13 amino acids long. With 1 base removed from V and 5 bases from J, the gap between germline ends came to 11 bases. CDR1 and CDR2 (germline): DFQATT, SNEGSKA (reference sequence). The CDR3 here is CSARGWVPETQYF. In DNA, the CDR3 is TGCAGTGCTAGAGGTTGGGTTCCGGAGACCCAGTACTTC.

This clonotype was seen repeatedly, ten times or more. The V gene is TRBV6-2 or TRBV6-3, the J gene TRBJ2-1; D remains ambiguous. V was cut by 2 bases and J by 8 bases, with 22 bases left in between. Germline CDR1 MNHEY, CDR2 SVGEGT. This CDR3 is 17 amino acids long. In DNA form, the CDR3 reads TGTGCCAGCAGTTACCCACCGCTAGGGATCCCGGACGATGAGCAGTTCTTC. The encoded protein is CASSYPPLGIPDDEQFF.

The sample holds many counts of this clonotype. The genes are TRBV20-1 and TRBJ2-1; TRBD2 might be the D (6 bases). This CDR3 is built from 15 residues. CDR1 and CDR2 (germline): DFQATT, SNEGSKA (reference sequence). V lost 0 bases, J lost 4 bases, and 13 bases lay in between. The DNA for the CDR3 is TGCAGTGCTAGAGATCTGGCTAGCGATTACAATGAGCAGTTCTTC. Translated: CSARDLASDYNEQFF.

A few counts support this clonotype. This chain links TRBV4-2 with TRBJ1-2; D ambiguous. Germline V gene sequence: CDR1 LGHNA, CDR2 YNFKEQ. V lost 4 bases and J lost 4, with 16 bases in between. The CDR3 consists of 15 residues. CDR3 coding DNA: TGTGCCAGCAGCCTCAATCGGGGATCTCTCTATGGCTACACCTTC. Amino acids: CASSLNRGSLYGYTF.

Concerning this clonotype itself: A much larger clone differs by one base, so this may be a read error. This rearrangement joins TRBV4-3 to TRBJ2-3; D perhaps matches TRBD1 (5 bases). Germline V gene sequence: CDR1 LGHNA, CDR2 YSLEER. The CDR3 length is 18 residues. V was clipped by 3 bases and J by 0 bases, with 19 bases between them. In nucleotides, the CDR3 is TGCGCCAGCAGCCATGAAAACAGGAGACACCCTAGCACAGATACGCAGTATTTT. Residues: CASSHENRRHPSTDTQYF.

The chain uses TRBV6-2 or TRBV6-3 and TRBJ2-7; 8 positions agree with TRBD1. Per germline, CDR1 MNHEY and CDR2 SVGEGT. J lost 3 bases, V lost 5 bases, and 12 bases had no gene match. The CDR3 runs to 16 residues. This chain's CDR3 is CASSDPGQAFDYEQYF. CDR3 bases: TGTGCCAGCAGTGATCCGGGACAGGCTTTTGACTACGAGCAGTACTTC.

This clonotype was detected ten times or more. V usage is TRBV7-9 and J usage is TRBJ1-1; D not resolved. Germline-derived CDR1 and CDR2 are SEHNR and FQNEAQ (reference sequence). V lost 1 base and J lost 3, with 9 bases in between. The CDR3 totals 14 residues. The DNA for the CDR3 is TGTGCCAGCAGCTTAGGTGAGGGTGACACTGAAGCTTTCTTT. Translating gives CASSLGEGDTEAFF.

In its sample, this clonotype was seen many times. The V and J genes are TRBV3-1 and TRBJ2-7; 7 bases map to TRBD1. V lost 6 bases to trimming and J lost 6 bases; unmatched junction nucleotides: 11. CDR3 size: 14 residues. Germline V gene lookup returns CDR1 LGHDT and CDR2 YNNKEL (reference sequence). The CDR3 sequence: CASRFSDRDSEQYF. As DNA, the CDR3 is TGTGCCAGCAGGTTTTCCGACAGGGATAGCGAGCAGTACTTC.